This T cell receptor beta chain was sequenced in a study of blood T cell repertoires in COVID-19. Study as a whole: T cells, B-cell-depleted T cells, or PBMCs provided the cDNA or gDNA that served as material.

The CDR3 loop spans 16 amino acids. The V end lost 4 bases, the J end lost 0 bases, and 13 bases lay between the germline ends. Per the germline V gene, CDR1 is SNHLY and CDR2 is FYNNEI. Under the authors' procedure: Nucleated cell counts were estimated from reference gene primer amplification. Libraries were prepared by immunoSEQ multiplex PCR; TCRdb keeps only in-frame clonotypes and omits some of them. That table gives V, J and clone size, and the DNA gave D and trimming. This repertoire shows 250,000 to 350,000 clones, approximately 86% found once; its top ten account for 2% to 3%. The receptor's source is a young man with active or convalescent COVID-19. Sequences were obtained from peripheral blood. The gene calls are TRBV2 and TRBJ2-1; possibly TRBD1 for D (6 bases). The CDR3 DNA sequence: TGTGCCAGCAGTGGGGGTCAGGGGAGCTCCTACAATGAGCAGTTCTTC. This sequence encodes CASSGGQGSSYNEQFF.